The 23 T cell receptor beta chains listed next were all sequenced from one sample in a study of blood T cell repertoires in COVID-19 (dated by TCRdb to the early 2020s). Libraries were built with the immunoSEQ multiplex PCR assay. As stored in TCRdb, this immuneACCESS dataset retains in-frame rearrangements with V and J assigned. A fraction of the clones does not appear; measured against another copy, unresolved V genes explain less than half of the discrepancy, and the remainder lacks a known reason. The sample table lists roughly 200,000 clones, 86% of them with a count of one. Over 3% of the sample is taken by the ten largest. Source material: PBMCs or T cells enriched from blood (not recorded which). These receptors all come from a woman between 40 and 55 years old with acute COVID-19.

This sequence joins TRBV7-6 and TRBJ2-1, with 7 positions matching TRBD1. From germline, CDR1 is SGHVS and CDR2 FNYEAQ. V was pared by 5 bases and J by 2 bases, with 12 bases of the junction left unmatched. This CDR3 has 17 residues. In DNA, the CDR3 is TGTGCCAGCAGCCCCACGGGACAGTTAGTTCCCTACAATGAGCAGTTCTTC. This codes for CASSPTGQLVPYNEQFF.

The V gene is TRBV18, the J gene TRBJ2-1, with 9 bases that match TRBD2. The junction had 13 bases not matched to a gene; V was cut back by 6 bases and J by 10 bases. CDR3 size: 15 residues. Germline V lookup: CDR1 KGHSH, CDR2 LQKENI. The CDR3 protein is CASSTAGGSHGEQFF. As DNA, the CDR3 is TGTGCCAGCTCGACTGCGGGGGGGTCCCACGGGGAGCAGTTCTTC. The whole variable domain, filled in from reference TRBV18 and TRBJ2-1, reads NAGVMQNPRHLVRRRGQEARLRCSPMKGHSHVYWYRQLPEEGLKFMVYLQKENIIDESGMPKERFSAEFPKEGPSILRIQQVVRGDSAAYFCASSTAGGSHGEQFFGPGTRLTVL.

The chain couples TRBV2 to TRBJ2-3; 11 positions agree with TRBD2. There are 16 residues in the CDR3. Germline-derived CDR1 and CDR2 are SNHLY and FYNNEI. Trimming took 6 bases from V and 5 from J; bases not matched to a gene: 10. This CDR3 is CASRTSPGLAEDTQYF. The CDR3 nucleotides are TGTGCCAGCAGGACATCCCCGGGACTAGCGGAAGATACGCAGTATTTT.

This chain joins TRBV4-3 and TRBJ1-4, with a weak D call TRBD1 (5 bases). V lost 0 bases to trimming and J lost 9 bases, with 11 bases between them. Germline V lookup: CDR1 LGHNA, CDR2 YSLEER. The CDR3 totals 14 residues. CDR3 coding DNA: TGCGCCAGCAGCCAAGAGGAGGGGAGGCAAAAACTGTTTTTT. The encoded protein is CASSQEEGRQKLFF.

V gene TRBV28 combines with J gene TRBJ1-3, with D uncertain. The CDR3 consists of 17 residues. V lost 6 bases and J 0 bases, leaving 18 bases between the germline ends. The germline V gene has CDR1 MDHEN and CDR2 SYDVKM. CDR3 nucleotide sequence: TGTGCCAGCAGCTACCCCACGAGTTGGAGCTCTGGAAACACCATATATTTT. Translating gives CASSYPTSWSSGNTIYF.

J is TRBJ1-4 and V is TRBV10-1; the D is unclear. This CDR3 has 15 residues. V lost 1 base and J 7 bases, leaving 13 bases between the germline ends. The germline gives CDR1 WNHNN, CDR2 SYGVQD (reference sequence). The CDR3 loop reads CASSEFFPGCEKLFF. The CDR3 DNA reads TGCGCCAGCAGTGAGTTCTTCCCGGGGTGTGAAAAACTGTTTTTT.

This sequence joins TRBV2 and TRBJ2-7; 9 bases agree with TRBD1. V was clipped by 6 bases and J by 2 bases; unmatched bases: 8. This CDR3 is built from 15 residues. The V gene's germline CDR1 is SNHLY and CDR2 FYNNEI. This CDR3 is CASSETGQGPYEQYF. As DNA, the CDR3 is TGTGCCAGCAGCGAAACGGGACAGGGACCCTACGAGCAGTACTTC.

This rearrangement joins TRBV7-2 to TRBJ1-6; 8 nucleotides agree with TRBD1. Germline trimming cut 4 bases from V and 3 bases from J; bases unmatched to any gene: 14. Per germline, CDR1 SGHTA and CDR2 FQGNSA. This CDR3 comprises 19 residues. The DNA of the CDR3 is TGTGCCAGCAGCTCTCCGGACAGGGCCCTGGCCTTCTATAATTCACCCCTCCACTTT. Translated, it gives CASSSPDRALAFYNSPLHF.

The chain carries TRBV4-3 and TRBJ1-1, with D tentatively TRBD1 (6 bases). The CDR3 has 17 amino acids. V was clipped by 0 bases and J by 1 base, with 15 bases between them. Germline V gives CDR1 LGHNA, CDR2 YSLEER. CDR3 residues: CASSQDLTGHGNTEAFF. In DNA form, the CDR3 reads TGCGCCAGCAGCCAAGATCTGACGGGACATGGGAACACTGAAGCTTTCTTT.

The chain links TRBV4-1 to TRBJ2-1, with 11 bases fitting TRBD1. The CDR3 sequence is 16 residues long. Germline V gene sequence: CDR1 MGHRA, CDR2 YSYEKL. V was clipped by 4 bases and J by 6 bases; unmatched bases: 8. In DNA, the CDR3 is TGCGCCAGCAGCCCCACCGGGACAGGGGGGGTCAATGAGCAGTTCTTC. Its translation is CASSPTGTGGVNEQFF.

This chain connects TRBV9 to TRBJ1-4; TRBD1 matches at 9 bases. The CDR3 covers 15 residues. The germline V gene encodes CDR1 SGDLS and CDR2 YYNGEE. V was pared by 0 bases and J by 7 bases, with 4 bases of the junction left unmatched. The CDR3 DNA sequence: TGTGCCAGCAGCGTAGGCGACAGGGGGGGTGAAAAACTGTTTTTT. Translation gives CASSVGDRGGEKLFF.

V usage is TRBV5-1 and J usage is TRBJ2-5, with 7 bases fitting TRBD2. V was clipped by 3 bases and J by 4 bases; unmatched bases: 0. Germline-derived CDR1 and CDR2 are SGHRS and YFSETQ. The length of the CDR3 is 12 residues. The CDR3 DNA follows: TGCGCCAGCAGCTCTAGCGGAGAGACCCAGTACTTC. Encoded protein: CASSSSGETQYF.

This chain joins TRBV7-2 and TRBJ1-3; D perhaps matches TRBD1 (6 bases). The germline V gene encodes CDR1 SGHTA and CDR2 FQGNSA. The ends were cut back, 5 bases at V and 4 bases at J, with 15 bases in the middle. The CDR3 has 15 amino acids. The chain's CDR3 is CASSPQPGTGNTIYF. The CDR3, as DNA: TGTGCCAGCAGCCCTCAACCCGGGACAGGAAACACCATATATTTT.

This clone has only one observation. The gene calls are TRBV11-2 and TRBJ2-7; maybe TRBD1 (6 bases). The CDR3 sequence is 14 residues long. V was pared by 3 bases and J by 1 base, with 10 bases between. Per germline, CDR1 SGHAT and CDR2 FQNNGV. The CDR3 DNA reads TGTGCCAGCAGCTTTACAGGGAGATCCTACGAGCAGTACGTC. Translating gives CASSFTGRSYEQYV.

The chain carries TRBV6-5 and TRBJ1-2; D call uncertain. Germline-derived CDR1 and CDR2 are MNHEY and SVGAGI. CDR3 length: 13 residues. Deletions cut 0 bases from V and 8 bases from J, with 10 bases between. The CDR3 DNA follows: TGTGCCAGCAGTTACTCAGGCCGGGTGGGCTACACCTTC. Amino acids: CASSYSGRVGYTF.

The rearrangement links TRBV4-2 to TRBJ1-2; D may be TRBD1 (6 bases). The V gene lost 2 bases and the J gene lost 4 bases, with 11 bases spanning the gap. Germline CDR1 and CDR2: LGHNA and YNFKEQ. The CDR3 is made up of 14 amino acids. The CDR3 region is CASSQIQGVYGYTF. CDR3 nucleotide sequence: TGTGCCAGCAGCCAAATACAGGGTGTCTATGGCTACACCTTC.

The chain recombines TRBV7-6 with TRBJ1-1; 7 nucleotides agree with TRBD1. The CDR3 runs to 16 residues. V lost 2 bases to trimming and J lost 0 bases; unmatched junction nucleotides: 6. Germline values: CDR1 SGHVS, CDR2 FNYEAQ. CDR3 region: CASSLTGASMNTEAFF. CDR3 coding DNA: TGTGCCAGCAGCTTAACAGGGGCTTCAATGAACACTGAAGCTTTCTTT.

The chain uses TRBV14 and TRBJ1-6; 8 nucleotides align to TRBD1. The J segment lost 6 bases and the V segment lost 4 bases, leaving 5 bases of the junction unmatched. The germline CDR1 and CDR2 sequences are SGHDN and FVKESK. The CDR3 consists of 15 residues. Here the CDR3 reads CASSLRDRTNSPLHF. CDR3 nucleotide sequence: TGTGCCAGCAGCCTTCGGGACAGGACTAATTCACCCCTCCACTTT.

This clone was seen only a few times. The gene calls are TRBV9 and TRBJ1-1; D is possibly TRBD1 (6 bases). The germline V and J ends were trimmed by 4 bases and 7 bases, with 11 bases remaining between them. The CDR3 runs 12 residues. Germline CDR1 SGDLS, CDR2 YYNGEE. DNA for the CDR3: TGTGCCAGCAGCACCTTACAGGGTGAAGCTTTCTTT. It translates to CASSTLQGEAFF.

In its sample, this clone was seen once. J is TRBJ1-1 and V is TRBV28, with D hard to call. V dropped 9 bases and J dropped 2 bases, with 13 bases sitting between them. The CDR3 has 13 amino acids. Germline V lookup: CDR1 MDHEN, CDR2 SYDVKM. DNA for the CDR3: TGTGCCAGTTCCATTGGGAGAAACACTGAAGCTTTCTTT. Protein: CASSIGRNTEAFF.

This clone has just a few counts. This chain's CDR3 is CASSPRESSGNTIYF. As DNA, the CDR3 is TGCGCCAGCAGCCCACGAGAAAGCTCTGGAAACACCATATATTTT. The chain combines TRBV5-1 with TRBJ1-3; D gene uncertain. The CDR3 covers 15 residues. The germline CDR1 and CDR2 sequences are SGHRS and YFSETQ. Between the trimmed V and J ends, which lost 4 bases and 0 bases, there was a span of 11 bases.

This clone was found a few times. This chain connects TRBV7-2 to TRBJ2-7; 9 positions match TRBD2. Trimming cost V 2 bases and J 4 bases; bases outside gene matches: 6. Germline-derived CDR1 and CDR2 are SGHTA and FQGNSA. The CDR3 runs 15 residues. The CDR3 DNA reads TGTGCCAGCAGCTTAATTAGCGGGGGCATGTACGAGCAGTACTTC. It encodes CASSLISGGMYEQYF.

The V and J genes are TRBV30 and TRBJ2-5; D is perhaps TRBD2 (6 bases). V shed 1 base and J shed 0 bases, with 15 bases lying between them. CDR1 GTSNPN and CDR2 SVGIG come from the germline V gene (reference sequence). CDR3 size: 16 residues. Here the CDR3 DNA reads TGTGCCTGGAGTGCCGGGACCGCGGGGCACCAAGAGACCCAGTACTTC. Protein: CAWSAGTAGHQETQYF.